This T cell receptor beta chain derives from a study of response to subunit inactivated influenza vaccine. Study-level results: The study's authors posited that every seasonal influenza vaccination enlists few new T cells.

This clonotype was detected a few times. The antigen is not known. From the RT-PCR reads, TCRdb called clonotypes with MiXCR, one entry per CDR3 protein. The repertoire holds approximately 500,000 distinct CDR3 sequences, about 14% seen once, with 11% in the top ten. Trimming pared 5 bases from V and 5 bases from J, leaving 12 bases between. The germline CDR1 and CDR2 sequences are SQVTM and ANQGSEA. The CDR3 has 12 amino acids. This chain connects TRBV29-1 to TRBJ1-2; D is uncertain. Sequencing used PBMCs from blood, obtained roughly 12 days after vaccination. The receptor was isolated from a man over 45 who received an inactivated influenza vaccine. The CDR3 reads CSVLLGFYGYTF. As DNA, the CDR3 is TGCAGCGTTCTCCTGGGGTTTTATGGCTACACCTTC. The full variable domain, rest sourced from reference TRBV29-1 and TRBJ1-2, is SAVISQKPSRDICQRGTSLTIQCQVDSQVTMMFWYRQQPGQSLTLIATANQGSEATYESGFVIDKFPISRPNLTFSTLTVSNMSPEDSSIYLCSVLLGFYGYTFGSGTRLTVV.